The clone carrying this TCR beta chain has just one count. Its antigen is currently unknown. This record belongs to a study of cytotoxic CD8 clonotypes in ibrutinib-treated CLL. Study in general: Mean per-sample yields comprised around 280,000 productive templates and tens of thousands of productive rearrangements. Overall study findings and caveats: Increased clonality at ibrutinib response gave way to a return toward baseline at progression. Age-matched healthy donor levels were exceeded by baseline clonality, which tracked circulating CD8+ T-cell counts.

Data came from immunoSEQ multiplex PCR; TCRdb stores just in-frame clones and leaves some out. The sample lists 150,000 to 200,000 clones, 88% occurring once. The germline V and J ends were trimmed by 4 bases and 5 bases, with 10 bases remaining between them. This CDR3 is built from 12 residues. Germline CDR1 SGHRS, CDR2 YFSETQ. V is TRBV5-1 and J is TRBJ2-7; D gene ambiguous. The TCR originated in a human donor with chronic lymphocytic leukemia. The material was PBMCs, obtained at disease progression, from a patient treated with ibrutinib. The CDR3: CASSQSDHEQYF. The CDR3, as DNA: TGCGCCAGCAGCCAGTCAGATCACGAGCAGTACTTC.